This T cell receptor (beta chain) is from a study of blood T cells in healthy people across ages. A second PCR, run for roughly 7 to 12 cycles, used a sample-barcoded 5' primer plus a J-beta primer mix. TCRdb reprocessed the 5' RACE reads with MiXCR, giving one entry per CDR3 protein. Here the sample spans just over 1 million distinct CDR3 sequences, 35% to 55% being singletons. V was trimmed by 5 bases and J by 6 bases, leaving 11 bases between them. This CDR3 has 13 residues. Germline V CDR1 and CDR2: MNHEY, SVGAGI. Material for sequencing was blood. The chain has TRBV6-5 and TRBJ1-5; perhaps TRBD1 as D (5 bases). This receptor was obtained from a woman aged 55 to 70 in good health. The CDR3 DNA reads as TGTGCCAGCAGTGGGACGGGACCTCAGCCCCAGCATTTT. Protein sequence: CASSGTGPQPQHF.